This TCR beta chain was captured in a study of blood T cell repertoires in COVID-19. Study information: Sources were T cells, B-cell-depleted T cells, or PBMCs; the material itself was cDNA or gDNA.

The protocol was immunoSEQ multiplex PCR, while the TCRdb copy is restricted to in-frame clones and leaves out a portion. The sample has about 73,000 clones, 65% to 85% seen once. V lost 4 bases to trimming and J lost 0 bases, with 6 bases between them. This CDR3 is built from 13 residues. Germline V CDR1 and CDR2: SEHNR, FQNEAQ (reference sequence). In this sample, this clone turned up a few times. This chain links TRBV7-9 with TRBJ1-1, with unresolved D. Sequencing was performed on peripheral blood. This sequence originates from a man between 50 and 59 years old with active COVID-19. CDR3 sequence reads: CASSSSMNTEAFF. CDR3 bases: TGTGCCAGCAGCTCGAGCATGAACACTGAAGCTTTCTTT.